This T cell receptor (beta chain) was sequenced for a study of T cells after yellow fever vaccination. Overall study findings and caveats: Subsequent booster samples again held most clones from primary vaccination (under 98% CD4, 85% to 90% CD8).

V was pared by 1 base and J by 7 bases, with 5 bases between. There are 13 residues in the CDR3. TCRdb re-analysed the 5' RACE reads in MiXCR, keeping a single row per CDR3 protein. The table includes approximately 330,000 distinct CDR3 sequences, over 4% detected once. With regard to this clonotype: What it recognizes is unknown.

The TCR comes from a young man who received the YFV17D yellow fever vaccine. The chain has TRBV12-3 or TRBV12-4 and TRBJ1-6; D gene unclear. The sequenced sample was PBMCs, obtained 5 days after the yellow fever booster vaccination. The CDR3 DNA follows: TGTGCCAGCAGTTTAGGGCGAAATTCACCCCTCCACTTT. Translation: CASSLGRNSPLHF.